What follows describes a single T cell receptor beta chain. Its antigen is unidentified. This specimen comes from a study of OX40 agonist ivuxolimab in advanced cancers. Whole-study results and caveats: Still undetermined is the antigen specificity of the expanded peripheral T cells.

The V segment lost 3 bases and the J segment 4 bases; nucleotides outside the gene matches: 13. CDR1 MNHNS and CDR2 SASEGT come from the germline V gene. The CDR3 has 18 amino acids. The table came from immunoSEQ multiplex PCR; TCRdb's copy has only in-frame clones and leaves some out. Here the sample spans around 44,000 clones, approximately 83% being singletons. The source material was CD4+ or CD8+ T cells sorted from blood, sampled in a trial of the OX40 agonist ivuxolimab. The chain uses TRBV6-1 and TRBJ2-1; TRBD2 matches 9 bases. The TCR sequence derives from an adult with an advanced solid tumor such as melanoma, head and neck, liver or kidney cancer. The CDR3 sequence is CASSERVSGRREYNEQFF. As DNA, the CDR3 is TGTGCCAGCAGTGAGCGGGTAAGCGGGAGGCGAGAGTACAATGAGCAGTTCTTC.